The 16 T cell receptor beta chains below were found in one sample sequenced in a study of human T cells and chemical hapten exposure. Time point noted: patch test 1, 2 weeks after DPC sensitization. The treatment: therapeutic diphenylcyclopropenone sensitization with weekly scalp DPC. Using its own MiXCR run on the RACE reads, TCRdb lists one record per CDR3 protein. The sample lists fewer than 400,000 distinct CDR3 sequences, around 6.9% occurring once. Specimen: whole blood, collected in connection with sensitization to the hapten diphenylcyclopropenone (DPC). The receptor set was obtained from a woman aged 18-29 years with alopecia areata. Some clones in this sample may be carry-over from other donors' samples.

This clonotype has just a few counts. This chain links TRBV12-3 or TRBV12-4 with TRBJ1-5, with a tentative D call TRBD1 (5 bases). The CDR3 has 15 amino acids. The germline V and J ends were trimmed by 3 bases and 5 bases, with 14 bases remaining between them. Written as DNA, the CDR3 is TGTGCCAGCAGTTTGAGTCTGCCGGGGGATCAGCCCCAGCATTTT. Its protein is CASSLSLPGDQPQHF.

This clonotype was observed a handful of times. The V and J genes are TRBV20-1 and TRBJ2-2; tentatively, D is TRBD2 (5 bases). CDR1 and CDR2 (germline): DFQATT, SNEGSKA (reference sequence). This CDR3 has 14 residues. Trimming pared 4 bases from V and 4 bases from J, leaving 13 bases between. The CDR3 loop is CSAKAAGPTGELFF. The DNA for the CDR3 is TGCAGTGCTAAAGCGGCAGGTCCCACCGGGGAGCTGTTTTTT.

V gene TRBV6-2 or TRBV6-3 combines with J gene TRBJ2-5, with 11 bases matching TRBD2. Germline values: CDR1 MNHEY, CDR2 SVGEGT. The CDR3 length is 16 residues. The V segment lost 4 bases and the J segment 1 base; nucleotides outside the gene matches: 5. For the CDR3, the DNA is TGTGCCAGCAGTTCGACTAGCGGGGTCACCCAAGAGACCCAGTACTTC. As protein: CASSSTSGVTQETQYF.

This clonotype was counted ten times or more. The chain employs TRBV6-5 and TRBJ2-1; 10 nucleotides agree with TRBD2. The V segment lost 2 bases and the J segment 8 bases; nucleotides outside the gene matches: 6. This CDR3 is built from 15 residues. The germline gives CDR1 MNHEY, CDR2 SVGAGI. CDR3 sequence (DNA): TGTGCCAGCAGTTACGAGCGGGGGGGCCGCCATGAGCAGTTCTTC. Protein sequence: CASSYERGGRHEQFF.

V usage is TRBV7-2 and J usage is TRBJ2-5; TRBD1 is a possible D gene (6 bases). The CDR3 length is 14 residues. From germline, CDR1 is SGHTA and CDR2 FQGNSA. Trimming pared 1 base from V and 5 bases from J, leaving 11 bases between. The CDR3 spells CASSLEGESETQYF. In DNA form, the CDR3 reads TGTGCCAGCAGCTTAGAGGGGGAATCGGAGACCCAGTACTTC.

This chain uses TRBV7-2 with TRBJ1-5; D remains unclear. CDR3 length: 13 amino acids. Trimming took off 4 bases at V and 11 bases at J, with 15 bases between the two ends. Germline-derived CDR1 and CDR2 are SGHTA and FQGNSA. This CDR3 is CASSSGRESAQHF. The CDR3 DNA reads as TGTGCCAGCAGCTCTGGTCGGGAATCAGCCCAGCATTTT.

This clonotype was observed a handful of times. The genes are TRBV5-6 and TRBJ2-1, with 7 bases aligning to TRBD2. The CDR3 loop spans 16 amino acids. With V trimmed by 2 bases and J by 4 bases, 9 bases remained unmatched. The germline gives CDR1 SGHDT, CDR2 YYEEEE. CDR3 in amino acids: CASSFATSGAYNEQFF. The CDR3, as DNA: TGTGCCAGCAGCTTTGCCACCAGCGGGGCTTACAATGAGCAGTTCTTC.

The chain employs TRBV6-6 and TRBJ1-5, with a weak D call TRBD1 (5 bases). The germline CDR1 and CDR2 sequences are MNHNY and SVGAGI (reference sequence). V lost 11 bases and J lost 2, with 16 bases in between. The CDR3 totals 14 residues. The CDR3 sequence is CAVVGGFGNQPQHF. The CDR3 DNA reads TGTGCCGTCGTGGGGGGATTCGGCAATCAGCCCCAGCATTTT.

This clonotype has more than one count but fewer than ten. The chain links TRBV4-1 to TRBJ1-2; D gene uncertain. V was shortened by 0 bases and J by 12 bases, with 14 bases between the two germline ends. This CDR3 spans 13 amino acids. The germline gives CDR1 MGHRA, CDR2 YSYEKL. This CDR3 is CASSQEHRAVNTF. The DNA of the CDR3 is TGCGCCAGCAGCCAAGAACACCGGGCCGTAAACACCTTC.

V usage is TRBV20-1 and J usage is TRBJ2-4, with D possibly being TRBD2 (5 bases). CDR3 length: 14 amino acids. V gave up 5 bases and J gave up 1 base, with 12 bases separating them. Germline CDR1 is DFQATT and CDR2 is SNEGSKA (reference sequence). The CDR3 bases are TGCAGTGCTCGTCTTAGCGCGGCCAAAAACATTCAGTACTTC. This translates into CSARLSAAKNIQYF.

The V call is TRBV6-2 or TRBV6-3, the J call TRBJ1-1; D gene unclear. V lost 4 bases, J lost 0 bases, and 9 bases lay in between. This CDR3 is 14 amino acids long. The germline V gene encodes CDR1 MNHEY and CDR2 SVGEGT. CDR3 in DNA: TGTGCCAGCAGTTGGGCACAGATGAACACTGAAGCTTTCTTT. Encoded protein: CASSWAQMNTEAFF.

This clonotype was recorded at least ten times. V gene TRBV14 combines with J gene TRBJ1-2; a weak D match, TRBD1 (5 bases). The V end was cut by 0 bases, the J end by 4 bases, with 9 bases between. Per germline, CDR1 SGHDN and CDR2 FVKESK. The CDR3 covers 14 residues. CDR3 loop: CASSQESQGYGYTF. The CDR3, as DNA: TGTGCCAGCAGCCAAGAATCGCAGGGCTATGGCTACACCTTC. The full variable domain, in which reference TRBV14 and TRBJ1-2 provide the parts outside the CDR3, is EAGVTQFPSHSVIEKGQTVTLRCDPISGHDNLYWYRRVMGKEIKFLLHFVKESKQDESGMPNNRFLAERTGGTYSTLKVQPAELEDSGVYFCASSQESQGYGYTFGSGTRLTVV.

Only a few counts were recorded for this clonotype. The rearrangement links TRBV9 to TRBJ2-3, with 10 bases lining up with TRBD2. From germline, CDR1 is SGDLS and CDR2 YYNGEE. This CDR3 spans 16 amino acids. The V segment lost 3 bases and the J segment 3 bases; nucleotides outside the gene matches: 7. The CDR3 coding sequence is TGTGCCAGCAGCGCACTGAGCGGGGGGGCGACAGATACGCAGTATTTT. This gives the protein CASSALSGGATDTQYF. Using reference TRBV9 and TRBJ2-3 for the parts outside the CDR3, the full variable domain is DSGVTQTPKHLITATGQRVTLRCSPRSGDLSVYWYQQSLDQGLQFLIQYYNGEERAKGNILERFSAQQFPDLHSELNLSSLELGDSALYFCASSALSGGATDTQYFGPGTRLTVL.

In DNA, the CDR3 is TGCGCCAGCAGCGCAGGGACAGGGGGTCTTCAGCCCCAGCATTTT. Its protein is CASSAGTGGLQPQHF. This chain connects TRBV4-1 to TRBJ1-5; 11 positions agree with TRBD1. Unmatched junction bases numbered 6, after V lost 5 bases and J lost 6 bases. The CDR3 loop spans 15 amino acids. Germline loops: CDR1 MGHRA, CDR2 YSYEKL.

The chain is built from TRBV6-4 and TRBJ2-2; D not resolved. Germline-derived CDR1 and CDR2 are MRHNA and SNTAGT. V gave up 0 bases and J gave up 6 bases, with 5 bases separating them. The CDR3 covers 13 residues. CDR3 sequence: CASSDSAPGELFF. In DNA, the CDR3 is TGTGCCAGCAGTGACTCAGCACCCGGGGAGCTGTTTTTT.

The chain is built from TRBV4-3 and TRBJ2-2; D not resolved. The CDR3 loop spans 16 amino acids. V lost 0 bases, J lost 2 bases, and 10 bases lay in between. Germline V CDR1 and CDR2: LGHNA, YSLEER. CDR3 sequence reads: CASSQDRQVNTGELFF. CDR3 bases: TGCGCCAGCAGCCAAGACAGGCAGGTTAACACCGGGGAGCTGTTTTTT.